The 17 T cell receptor beta chains below were found in one sample sequenced in a study of cytomegalovirus exposure and HLA in healthy donors. Vbeta (60) and Jbeta (13) primers were used in the PCR. Clones were read by immunoSEQ multiplex PCR, and TCRdb kept only the in-frame ones, dropping some. In the table there are roughly 75,000 clones, more than 65% of which are singletons. The sample was PBMCs. The source of these receptors is a man between 70 and 80 years old in good health and CMV-seropositive.

The rearrangement links TRBV19 to TRBJ1-1; D gene uncertain. The germline gives CDR1 LNHDA, CDR2 SQIVND (reference sequence). Trimming shortened V by 3 bases and J by 6 bases, and 11 bases separated the two germline ends. This CDR3 comprises 13 residues. The CDR3: CASSMIPGAEAFF. In DNA, the CDR3 is TGTGCCAGTAGTATGATCCCAGGCGCTGAAGCTTTCTTT.

A single count supports this clone. This rearrangement joins TRBV7-6 to TRBJ2-1; 11 bases match TRBD2. This CDR3 is 16 amino acids long. Losses at the gene ends were 3 bases for V and 10 bases for J; bases not matched to a gene: 11. Germline V gene sequence: CDR1 SGHVS, CDR2 FNYEAQ. The CDR3 bases are TGTGCCAGCAGCTTCTATAGCGGGGGGGCCTCATACGAGCAGTTCTTC. Its protein is CASSFYSGGASYEQFF.

This clone was recorded only once. This chain joins TRBV9 and TRBJ2-7, with TRBD2 matching 9 bases. The germline V gene encodes CDR1 SGDLS and CDR2 YYNGEE. This CDR3 spans 18 amino acids. With 3 bases clipped from V and 0 bases from J, the junction kept 13 bases outside the gene matches. The CDR3 bases are TGTGCCAGCAGCGCAGCAGGGGGGAGCGGGGGGAGCTCCTACGAGCAGTACTTC. It specifies CASSAAGGSGGSSYEQYF.

The chain employs TRBV7-2 and TRBJ2-3; no clear D. The V end was cut by 2 bases, the J end by 1 base, with 10 bases between. This CDR3 has 15 amino acids. CDR1 is SGHTA and CDR2 is FQGNSA in the germline V gene. Here the CDR3 DNA reads TGTGCCAGCAGCTTACTGGTTCGGGGCACAGATACGCAGTATTTT. Amino acid sequence: CASSLLVRGTDTQYF.

This chain connects TRBV4-1 to TRBJ2-5, with D perhaps matching TRBD2 (6 bases). Germline assignment: CDR1 MGHRA and CDR2 YSYEKL. Trimming took 3 bases from V and 5 from J, leaving 19 bases between them. The CDR3 runs to 16 residues. The CDR3 here is CASSQTWRGAAETQYF. The CDR3 region has the DNA TGCGCCAGCAGCCAGACTTGGCGGGGAGCAGCCGAGACCCAGTACTTC.

The rearrangement links TRBV7-9 to TRBJ1-2; D gene ambiguous. Per germline, CDR1 SEHNR and CDR2 FQNEAQ (reference sequence). This CDR3 has 14 residues. Trimming stripped 4 bases from V and 1 base from J, with 10 bases between. For the CDR3, the DNA is TGTGCCAGCAGCTCGATACAGATTAACTATGGCTACACCTTC. The encoded protein is CASSSIQINYGYTF.

The V gene is TRBV5-1, the J gene TRBJ1-6; 7 bases match TRBD1. The CDR3 totals 14 residues. V shed 3 bases, J shed 8 bases, and the junction held 5 bases outside the gene matches. The germline V gene encodes CDR1 SGHRS and CDR2 YFSETQ. The CDR3 DNA is TGCGCCAGCAGCTCCGGACAGGACTATTCACCCCTCCACTTT. Protein: CASSSGQDYSPLHF.

The chain joins TRBV9 to TRBJ2-5, with TRBD2 identical over 12 bases. Unmatched junction bases numbered 6, after V lost 2 bases and J lost 4 bases. The CDR3 is 16 amino acids. CDR1 is SGDLS, CDR2 YYNGEE, per germline. The CDR3 here is CASSVRETSGGETQYF. The CDR3 DNA sequence: TGTGCCAGCAGCGTCAGGGAGACTAGCGGGGGAGAGACCCAGTACTTC.

This rearrangement joins TRBV5-4 to TRBJ2-7; 12 nucleotides line up with TRBD2. This CDR3 region has 15 residues. Germline V CDR1 and CDR2: SGHNT, YYREEE (reference sequence). V gave up 3 bases and J gave up 3 bases; unmatched junction bases: 4. For the CDR3, the DNA is TGTGCCAGCAGCTCCCGACTAGCGGGAGTCTACGAGCAGTACTTC. Translated: CASSSRLAGVYEQYF.

J is TRBJ2-7 and V is TRBV4-2; D may be TRBD1 (6 bases). The CDR3 covers 13 residues. Germline values: CDR1 LGHNA, CDR2 YNFKEQ. V was pared by 3 bases and J by 5 bases, with 11 bases between. The CDR3 region is CASSQNRDHEQYF. The CDR3 DNA sequence: TGTGCCAGCAGCCAGAACAGGGACCACGAGCAGTACTTC.

The V gene is TRBV30, the J gene TRBJ2-7; D is ambiguous. Germline lookup yields CDR1 GTSNPN and CDR2 SVGIG (reference sequence). There are 12 residues in the CDR3. The CDR3 protein is CAFTVSGYEQYF. The CDR3 DNA is TGTGCTTTTACGGTTTCGGGCTACGAGCAGTACTTC.

The chain links TRBV7-8 to TRBJ2-7, with D possibly TRBD2 on 6 matching bases. Germline CDR1 SGHVS, CDR2 FQNEAQ. CDR3 length: 13 residues. The V and J ends lost 5 bases and 4 bases respectively, with 12 bases between them. In DNA form, the CDR3 reads TGTGCCAGCAGCCCGGGGGTAATATACGAGCAGTACTTC. The encoded protein is CASSPGVIYEQYF.

The rearrangement joins TRBV4-3 to TRBJ2-7; the match to TRBD1 covers 8 bases. V lost 5 bases, J lost 4 bases, and 4 bases stayed unmatched. CDR3 size: 13 residues. The V gene's germline CDR1 is LGHNA and CDR2 YSLEER. The CDR3 DNA reads TGCGCCAGCAGCGCCCGACAGGGGTACGAGCAGTACTTC. It yields the protein CASSARQGYEQYF.

This sequence joins TRBV11-2 and TRBJ1-1; 7 nucleotides line up with TRBD1. V lost 4 bases, J lost 5 bases, and 4 bases stayed unmatched. This CDR3 has 13 amino acids. Germline CDR1 and CDR2: SGHAT and FQNNGV. The CDR3 nucleotides are TGTGCCAGCAGCTCTGACAGGGTGACTGAAGCTTTCTTT. Translating it yields CASSSDRVTEAFF.

The chain has TRBV5-6 and TRBJ1-1, with 8 bases aligning to TRBD1. The CDR3 has 13 residues. Trimming cost V 4 bases and J 10 bases; bases outside gene matches: 9. Germline CDR1 reads SGHDT; CDR2 reads YYEEEE. The CDR3 reads CASSQGQVAGAFF. DNA of the CDR3: TGTGCCAGCAGCCAGGGACAGGTCGCTGGAGCTTTCTTT.

This chain links TRBV28 with TRBJ2-7, with 8 bases matching TRBD1. The germline CDR1 and CDR2 sequences are MDHEN and SYDVKM. There are 21 residues in the CDR3. The V and J ends lost 1 base and 3 bases, in that order; junction bases with no gene match: 23. The CDR3 sequence: CASSLYSRGQVSTPSFYEQYF. CDR3 in DNA: TGTGCCAGCAGTTTATACTCAAGGGGACAGGTATCCACTCCCTCCTTCTACGAGCAGTACTTC.

The chain joins TRBV10-2 to TRBJ1-2, with 8 bases matching TRBD1. Per germline, CDR1 WSHSY and CDR2 SAAADI. Germline trimming cut 6 bases from V and 8 bases from J; bases unmatched to any gene: 8. The CDR3 consists of 13 residues. The CDR3 bases are TGCGCCAGCAGCCCCGACAGGGGAAGGGGCTACACCTTC. This translates into CASSPDRGRGYTF.